This T cell receptor (beta chain) stems from a study of human T cells and chemical hapten exposure. Study-wide results and limits: TCRs whose frequency exceeded 1 in 1000 remained the same following DPC sensitization.

Sample time point: patch test 1, 2 weeks after DPC sensitization. The treatment denotes: therapeutic diphenylcyclopropenone sensitization with weekly scalp DPC. Individual cDNA molecules (in the library) carried attached unique molecular identifiers. TCRdb called the RACE reads again in MiXCR, with one record for every CDR3 protein. The sample has 85,000 or so distinct CDR3 sequences, approximately 12% seen once. V was trimmed by 1 base and J by 8 bases, leaving 14 bases between them. The germline V gene encodes CDR1 SQVTM and CDR2 ANQGSEA. This CDR3 is built from 13 residues. With respect to this clonotype: Its specificity is unknown.

The sequences come from whole blood, collected in connection with sensitization to the hapten diphenylcyclopropenone (DPC). The J gene is TRBJ1-2, the V gene TRBV29-1; weak D call: TRBD1 (5 bases). The origin of this receptor is a woman aged 50 to 60 with alopecia areata. Some clones in this sample may be carry-over from other donors' samples. CDR3: CSVEGGGKGGYTF. The CDR3 bases are TGCAGCGTTGAAGGGGGCGGTAAGGGAGGCTACACCTTC. The full variable domain, its missing parts supplied by reference TRBV29-1 and TRBJ1-2, is SAVISQKPSRDICQRGTSLTIQCQVDSQVTMMFWYRQQPGQSLTLIATANQGSEATYESGFVIDKFPISRPNLTFSTLTVSNMSPEDSSIYLCSVEGGGKGGYTFGSGTRLTVV.